This T cell receptor beta chain appears in the sequencing data of a study of shared clonotypes between healthy human individuals. In the source study's methods: For the immunoSEQ data, sequences were junction-only without quality scores, so filtering differed. Clones were read by immunoSEQ multiplex PCR, and TCRdb kept only the in-frame ones, dropping some. The DNA gave D and trimming, while V, J and clone size come from that table. Of roughly 2.6 million clones listed, just over 90% are singletons. The ends lost 4 bases at V and 1 base at J; junction bases unmatched: 6. This CDR3 region has 15 residues. Germline loops: CDR1 ENHRY, CDR2 SYGVKD.

This receptor was identified in a man aged 18-30 years in good health. This sequence joins TRBV10-3 and TRBJ2-7; 8 bases line up with TRBD1. The sample was naive CD4+ T cells sorted from blood. Subset specified: CD45RA+ positively selected. The CDR3 reads CAISGTGIRSYEQYF. The CDR3 DNA reads as TGTGCCATCAGTGGGACAGGGATAAGGTCCTACGAGCAGTACTTC.